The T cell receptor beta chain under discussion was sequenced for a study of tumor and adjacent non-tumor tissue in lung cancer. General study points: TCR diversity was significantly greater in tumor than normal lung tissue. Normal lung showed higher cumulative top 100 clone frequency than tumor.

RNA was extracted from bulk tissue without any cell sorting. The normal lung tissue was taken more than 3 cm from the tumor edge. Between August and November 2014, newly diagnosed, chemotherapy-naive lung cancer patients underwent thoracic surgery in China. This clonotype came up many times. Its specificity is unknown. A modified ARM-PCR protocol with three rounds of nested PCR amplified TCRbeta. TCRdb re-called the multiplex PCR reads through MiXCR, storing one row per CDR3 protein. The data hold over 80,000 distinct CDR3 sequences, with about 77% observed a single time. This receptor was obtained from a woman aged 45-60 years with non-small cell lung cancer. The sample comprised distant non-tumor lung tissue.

The CDR3 sequence is CAISESGQEETQYF. CDR3 DNA sequence: TGTGCCATCAGTGAGTCGGGACAGGAAGAGACCCAGTACTTC. V usage is TRBV10-3 and J usage is TRBJ2-5, with TRBD1 matching 8 bases. Germline V gene sequence: CDR1 ENHRY, CDR2 SYGVKD. The CDR3 spans 14 residues. The V segment lost 0 bases and the J segment 3 bases; nucleotides outside the gene matches: 0.